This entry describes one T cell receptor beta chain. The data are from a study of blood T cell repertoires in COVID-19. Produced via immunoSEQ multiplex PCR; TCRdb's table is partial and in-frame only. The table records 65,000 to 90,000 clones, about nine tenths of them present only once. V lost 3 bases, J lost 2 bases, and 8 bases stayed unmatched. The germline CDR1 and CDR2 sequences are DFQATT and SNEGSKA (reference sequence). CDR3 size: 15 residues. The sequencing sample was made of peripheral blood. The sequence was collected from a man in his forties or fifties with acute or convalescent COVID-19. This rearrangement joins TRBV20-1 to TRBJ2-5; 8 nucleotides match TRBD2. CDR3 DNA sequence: TGCAGTGCTAGTACTTTAGCGGGGAGACAAGAGACCCAGTACTTC. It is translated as CSASTLAGRQETQYF.